Following are 5 T cell receptor beta chains from one sample sequenced in a study of blood T cell repertoires in COVID-19. Sequencing was performed with immunoSEQ multiplex PCR; in TCRdb, only in-frame clones are kept and a portion is missing. The sample carries 40,000 to 45,000 clones, just under 90% recorded once. The specimen sequenced was peripheral blood. All receptors come from a man aged 35 to 55 with COVID-19, enrolled during active disease.

This clone showed up just a few times. Its ends do not fully match the called genes, so a read error is possible. The chain has TRBV3-1 (or the pseudogene TRBV3-2) and TRBJ2-7, with 10 bases aligning to TRBD2. Germline CDR1 is LGHDT and CDR2 is YNNKEL (reference sequence). The CDR3 is 16 residues long. DNA of the CDR3: TGTGCCAGCAGCCAACGTGCCGAGAGTAGCGGGAGGCTCCCGCCCTTC. Its translation: CASSQRAESSGRLPPF.

The V and J genes are TRBV7-2 and TRBJ1-1; 7 bases match TRBD1. The CDR3 sequence is 16 residues long. Trimming took 1 base from V and 3 from J; bases not matched to a gene: 8. CDR1 is SGHTA, CDR2 FQGNSA, per germline. The CDR3 nucleotides read TGTGCCAGCAGCTTAGGACAGGGCAGGGTCTACACTGAAGCTTTCTTT. Protein product: CASSLGQGRVYTEAFF.

CDR3 residues: CASSPQTQGPSFLNTGELFF. In DNA form, the CDR3 reads TGTGCCAGCTCACCTCAGACCCAGGGTCCGAGTTTTTTAAACACCGGGGAGCTGTTTTTT. This rearrangement joins TRBV18 to TRBJ2-2; possibly TRBD1 for D (5 bases). This CDR3 is 20 amino acids long. Trimming removed 3 bases at V and 2 bases at J, with 25 bases between. Germline V CDR1 and CDR2: KGHSH, LQKENI.

This chain connects TRBV27 to TRBJ2-7, with 7 bases fitting TRBD1. The CDR3 loop spans 13 amino acids. Unmatched junction bases numbered 2, after V lost 3 bases and J lost 3 bases. CDR1 is MNHEY, CDR2 SMNVEV, per germline (reference sequence). The CDR3 DNA follows: TGTGCCAGCAGTTTTCGGGACAGCTACGAGCAGTACTTC. Protein sequence: CASSFRDSYEQYF.

This clone was observed a single time. This chain joins TRBV28 and TRBJ1-5; 8 bases match TRBD1. CDR3 length equals 11 residues. The V and J ends lost 6 bases and 11 bases, in that order; junction bases with no gene match: 3. From germline, CDR1 is MDHEN and CDR2 SYDVKM. The CDR3 DNA sequence: TGTGCCAGCAGGATACAGGGGGCCCAGCATTTT. The encoded protein is CASRIQGAQHF.